The 16 T cell receptor beta chains below were found in one sample sequenced in a study of PD-1 blockade in classical Hodgkin lymphoma. The data were produced by immunoSEQ multiplex PCR, yet TCRdb's version contains in-frame clones alone and is incomplete. The repertoire holds approximately 13,000 clones, with over 75% as singletons. All the patients suffered relapse after autologous stem cell transplantation, and brentuximab vedotin exposure differed. The source material was peripheral blood mononuclear cells (PBMCs), sampled at baseline. Receptor source: a human donor with classical Hodgkin lymphoma.

V gene TRBV10-3 combines with J gene TRBJ1-3; D gene unclear. Germline CDR1 reads ENHRY; CDR2 reads SYGVKD. V lost 3 bases and J lost 4, with 10 bases in between. CDR3 length: 14 residues. CDR3 in DNA: TGTGCCATCAGTGAACTGGGTTCGGGAAACACCATATATTTT. It encodes CAISELGSGNTIYF.

The chain couples TRBV25-1 to TRBJ2-5; 7 positions agree with TRBD2. The CDR3 spans 16 residues. V lost 2 bases, J lost 7 bases, and 13 bases stayed unmatched. CDR1 and CDR2 from the germline V gene are MGHDK and SYGVNS. CDR3 region: CASSEHNGVAGGTQYF. The CDR3 nucleotides read TGTGCCAGCAGTGAACATAACGGGGTAGCGGGTGGGACCCAGTACTTC. Full variable domain (rest looked up from reference TRBV25-1 and TRBJ2-5): EADIYQTPRYLVIGTGKKITLECSQTMGHDKMYWYQQDPGMELHLIHYSYGVNSTEKGDLSSESTVSRIRTEHFPLTLESARPSHTSQYLCASSEHNGVAGGTQYFGPGTRLLVL.

The V call is TRBV14, the J call TRBJ2-2, with D tentatively TRBD1 or TRBD2 (5 bases each). Germline loops: CDR1 SGHDN, CDR2 FVKESK. The CDR3 is 16 residues long. Trimming removed 1 base from V and 0 bases from J, with 9 bases in between. CDR3 region: CASSQVEGPNTGELFF. The CDR3, as DNA: TGTGCCAGCAGCCAAGTTGAGGGGCCGAACACCGGGGAGCTGTTTTTT.

V is TRBV28 and J is TRBJ2-1, with a possible D match to TRBD1 (8 bases). Germline lookup yields CDR1 MDHEN and CDR2 SYDVKM. The CDR3 extends over 14 amino acids. V lost 10 bases to trimming and J lost 2 bases, with 15 bases between them. CDR3 DNA: TGTGCCACTACAGGGGGGGCGCCCTACAATGAGCAGTTCTTC. Its protein product is CATTGGAPYNEQFF.

This chain joins TRBV18 and TRBJ1-5; the match to TRBD1 covers 7 bases. V lost 6 bases, J lost 4 bases, and 9 bases stayed unmatched. The CDR3 consists of 15 residues. Germline loops: CDR1 KGHSH, CDR2 LQKENI. CDR3 region: CASSLRGTENQPQHF. DNA of the CDR3: TGTGCCAGCTCCCTCAGGGGGACAGAGAATCAGCCCCAGCATTTT.

CDR3 DNA: TGCGCCAGCAGCTTGGTAGCGGGGCCGGCCTACGAGCAGTACTTC. Translated: CASSLVAGPAYEQYF. V usage is TRBV5-1 and J usage is TRBJ2-7; TRBD2 matches at 8 bases. CDR3 length equals 15 residues. V shed 0 bases, J shed 2 bases, and the junction held 4 bases outside the gene matches. Looked up from germline, CDR1 is SGHRS and CDR2 is YFSETQ.

V usage is TRBV2 and J usage is TRBJ2-1, with D unresolved. Germline V gene sequence: CDR1 SNHLY, CDR2 FYNNEI. The CDR3 length is 13 residues. Trimming removed 5 bases at V and 2 bases at J, with 7 bases between. CDR3 in DNA: TGTGCCAGCAGTTTGACACCCTACAATGAGCAGTTCTTC. Translated: CASSLTPYNEQFF. Supplemented by reference TRBV2 and TRBJ2-1, the full variable domain reads EPEVTQTPSHQVTQMGQEVILRCVPISNHLYFYWYRQILGQKVEFLVSFYNNEISEKSEIFDDQFSVERPDGSNFTLKIRSTKLEDSAMYFCASSLTPYNEQFFGPGTRLTVL.

The chain employs TRBV7-9 and TRBJ2-7; D not resolved. The ends were cut back, 6 bases at V and 2 bases at J, with 14 bases in the middle. The CDR3 is 14 amino acids. Germline CDR1 SEHNR, CDR2 FQNEAQ (reference sequence). The CDR3 nucleotides are TGTGCCAGCAGTTACAATGGCAAGACCTACGAGCAGTACTTC. This sequence encodes CASSYNGKTYEQYF. The variable domain in full, completed from reference TRBV7-9 and TRBJ2-7, reads DTGVSQNPRHKITKRGQNVTFRCDPISEHNRLYWYRQTLGQGPEFLTYFQNEAQLEKSRLLSDRFSAERPKGSFSTLEIQRTEQGDSAMYLCASSYNGKTYEQYFGPGTRLTVT.

The sample holds a few counts of this clone. This chain joins TRBV2 and TRBJ1-5, with TRBD1 as a possible D gene (6 bases). Germline V gene sequence: CDR1 SNHLY, CDR2 FYNNEI. The CDR3 covers 15 residues. The ends were cut back, 6 bases at V and 5 bases at J, with 17 bases in the middle. The CDR3 DNA reads TGTGCCAGCAGACAAAGGGACACCCTGGATCAGCCCCAGCATTTT. Residues: CASRQRDTLDQPQHF.

Written as DNA, the CDR3 is TGTGCCAGCAAAATACAGGTAAATCAGCCCCAGCATTTT. Amino acids: CASKIQVNQPQHF. The rearrangement uses TRBV6-1 and TRBJ1-5; tentatively, D is TRBD1 (5 bases). Trimming stripped 7 bases from V and 4 bases from J, with 11 bases between. CDR1 is MNHNS and CDR2 is SASEGT in the germline V gene. CDR3 length: 13 residues.

This chain uses TRBV25-1 with TRBJ1-4, with D maybe TRBD1 (6 bases). The CDR3 runs 15 residues. Deletions cut 5 bases from V and 2 bases from J, with 12 bases between. Germline CDR1 and CDR2: MGHDK and SYGVNS. The CDR3, as DNA: TGTGCCAGCAGTCACAGGGTCGCGACTAATGAAAAACTGTTTTTT. Protein sequence: CASSHRVATNEKLFF.

This chain links TRBV7-2 with TRBJ2-7; D gene unclear. Trimming cost V 5 bases and J 4 bases, with 15 bases left between them. Germline CDR1 and CDR2: SGHTA and FQGNSA. CDR3 length: 14 amino acids. The CDR3 DNA sequence: TGTGCCAGCAGCGGCGGCGCAGGTGGGTACGAGCAGTACTTC. It codes for CASSGGAGGYEQYF.

This chain connects TRBV6-5 to TRBJ1-5; 8 bases are shared with TRBD1. This CDR3 has 15 residues. The germline V gene encodes CDR1 MNHEY and CDR2 SVGAGI. V lost 8 bases to trimming and J lost 0 bases; unmatched junction nucleotides: 6. CDR3 sequence: CASVRGQVSNQPQHF. The CDR3 nucleotides read TGTGCCAGCGTGAGGGGACAGGTTAGCAATCAGCCCCAGCATTTT.

DNA for the CDR3: TGTGCCACCAGCAGTCCTAGGAACATGGAAGAAAATTCACCCCTCCACTTT. Amino acid sequence: CATSSPRNMEENSPLHF. J is TRBJ1-6 and V is TRBV15; D ambiguous. CDR3 length: 17 amino acids. The V gene lost 3 bases and the J gene lost 7 bases, with 19 bases spanning the gap. Germline CDR1 is LNHNV and CDR2 is YYDKDF (reference sequence).

The chain is built from TRBV6-5 and TRBJ2-2; 8 bases map to TRBD2. V shed 0 bases, J shed 7 bases, and the junction held 7 bases outside the gene matches. The germline V gene has CDR1 MNHEY and CDR2 SVGAGI. CDR3 length: 16 amino acids. The CDR3 sequence is CASSYSPGGRGGELFF. CDR3 sequence (DNA): TGTGCCAGCAGTTACTCTCCGGGGGGGCGAGGCGGGGAGCTGTTTTTT.

As for this clone: In the same sample, other DNA sequences code for this CDR3. The chain joins TRBV11-1 to TRBJ2-5, with D possibly TRBD1 on 6 matching bases. The CDR3 is 15 residues long. With 3 bases removed from V and 2 bases from J, the gap between germline ends came to 13 bases. CDR1 SGHAT and CDR2 FQDESV come from the germline V gene (reference sequence). The CDR3 reads CASSFAGARQETQYF. CDR3 bases: TGTGCCAGCAGCTTCGCAGGGGCAAGGCAAGAGACCCAGTACTTC. Full variable domain (missing parts from reference TRBV11-1 and TRBJ2-5): EAEVAQSPRYKITEKSQAVAFWCDPISGHATLYWYRQILGQGPELLVQFQDESVVDDSQLPKDRFSAERLKGVDSTLKIQPAELGDSAMYLCASSFAGARQETQYFGPGTRLLVL.